Below, 19 T cell receptor beta chains from the same sample are listed, as sequenced in a study of tumor-infiltrating lymphocytes in primary liver carcinoma. Blood RNA originated from unsorted whole blood, with germline DNA additionally extracted. Reverse transcription of approximately 520 ng total RNA with a constant-region primer produced TCR beta cDNA. Researchers made the TCR beta libraries by running three nested multiplex PCR rounds with slightly modified ARM-PCR. A C-beta reverse primer and TRBV1-TRBV30 forward primers served in each of the first two PCR rounds, at ten to eleven cycles apiece. TCRdb recomputed calls from the multiplex PCR reads with MiXCR, one row per CDR3 protein. Among some 200,000 distinct CDR3 sequences, less than 65% were seen once, and the ten largest hold around 7.1%. Sequencing was carried out using peripheral blood. Receptors originate from a woman in her sixties or seventies with primary liver carcinoma and hepatitis B virus infection.

This clonotype was found a few times. The V call is TRBV11-1, the J call TRBJ2-1; D unresolved. CDR3 size: 13 residues. Deletions cut 9 bases from V and 5 bases from J, with 14 bases between. From germline, CDR1 is SGHAT and CDR2 FQDESV (reference sequence). The CDR3 DNA is TGTGCCAGAGGCTTAATTGGAAACAATGAGCAGTTCTTC. Translating gives CARGLIGNNEQFF. Based on the CDR3 plus reference TRBV11-1 and TRBJ2-1, the full variable domain is EAEVAQSPRYKITEKSQAVAFWCDPISGHATLYWYRQILGQGPELLVQFQDESVVDDSQLPKDRFSAERLKGVDSTLKIQPAELGDSAMYLCARGLIGNNEQFFGPGTRLTVL.

The chain links TRBV6-2 or TRBV6-3 to TRBJ2-2; the D gene is possibly TRBD2 (6 bases). The CDR3 length is 16 residues. The V end was cut by 4 bases, the J end by 0 bases, with 12 bases between. Germline V CDR1 and CDR2: MNHEY, SVGEGT. The CDR3 coding sequence is TGTGCCAGCAGTTCATGTGGCGGGACGAACACCGGGGAGCTGTTTTTT. The encoded protein is CASSSCGGTNTGELFF.

This clonotype has ten or more counts. J is TRBJ2-1 and V is TRBV6-5; a weak D match, TRBD1 (7 bases). V lost 0 bases and J 3 bases, leaving 12 bases between the germline ends. This CDR3 comprises 16 residues. CDR1 is MNHEY, CDR2 SVGAGI, per germline. CDR3 nucleotide sequence: TGTGCCAGCAGTTACTCGGGGGGACAGAACTACAATGAGCAGTTCTTC. Its translation is CASSYSGGQNYNEQFF.

Remarks on this clonotype: A much larger clone is a single base away; this may be a read error. This chain connects TRBV10-3 to TRBJ2-1; 12 bases line up with TRBD2. Germline V gene lookup returns CDR1 ENHRY and CDR2 SYGVKD. The CDR3 is 15 amino acids. This CDR3 is CATSELAGGRDEQFF. For the CDR3, the DNA is TGTGCCACCAGTGAACTAGCGGGAGGAAGGGATGAGCAGTTCTTC.

The gene calls are TRBV11-3 and TRBJ2-7; unclear D gene. This CDR3 region has 17 residues. Trimming removed 7 bases from V and 2 bases from J, with 24 bases in between. Germline loops: CDR1 SGHNT, CDR2 YENEEA. The CDR3 sequence: CASIPDRAGLGTYEQYF. The CDR3 DNA follows: TGTGCCAGCATCCCGGACCGAGCCGGATTAGGTACCTACGAGCAGTACTTC. The whole variable domain, remainder taken from reference TRBV11-3 and TRBJ2-7, is EAGVVQSPRYKIIEKKQPVAFWCNPISGHNTLYWYLQNLGQGPELLIRYENEEAVDDSQLPKDRFSAERLKGVDSTLKIQPAELGDSAVYLCASIPDRAGLGTYEQYFGPGTRLTVT.

For this clonotype: Possible read error: a much larger clone is one base away. J is TRBJ2-1 and V is TRBV5-6; D is perhaps TRBD2 (6 bases). Germline CDR1 SGHDT, CDR2 YYEEEE. CDR3 length equals 16 residues. The CDR3 DNA sequence: TGTGCCAGCCGGATTTCGGCGGGGAGCTCCTACAATGAGAAGTTCTTC. Translating gives CASRISAGSSYNEKFF. The full variable domain, completed using reference TRBV5-6 and TRBJ2-1, is DAGVTQSPTHLIKTRGQQVTLRCSPKSGHDTVSWYQQALGQGPQFIFQYYEEEERQRGNFPDRFSGHQFPNYSSELNVNALLLGDSALYLCASRISAGSSYNEKFFGPGTRLTVL.

This clonotype was observed many times. A much larger clone is a single base away; this may be a read error. V usage is TRBV11-2 and J usage is TRBJ1-1, with D tentatively TRBD1 (6 bases). V gave up 3 bases and J gave up 4 bases, with 12 bases separating them. The CDR3 has 14 residues. The V gene's germline CDR1 is SGHAT and CDR2 FQNNGV. The CDR3 loop reads CASSFRDRSTEAFF. The DNA of the CDR3 is TGTGCCAGCAGCTTTAGAGACAGGAGCACTGAAGCTTTCTTT. The whole variable domain, filled in from reference TRBV11-2 and TRBJ1-1, reads EAGVAQSPRYKIIEKRQSVAFWCNPISGHATLYWYQQILGQGPKLLIQFQNNGVVDDSQLPKDRFSAERLKGVDSTLKIQPAKLEDSAVYLCASSFRDRSTEAFFGQGTRLTVV.

The chain couples TRBV14 to TRBJ1-1; a possible D gene is TRBD1 (6 bases). The V gene's germline CDR1 is SGHDN and CDR2 FVKESK. The length of the CDR3 is 13 residues. The V end was cut by 3 bases, the J end by 11 bases, with 16 bases between. Here the CDR3 reads CASSHKGHSMAFF. CDR3 DNA sequence: TGTGCCAGCAGCCATAAGGGACACTCGATGGCTTTCTTT.

In the case of this clonotype: A much larger clone lies one base from this, so it may be a read error. The chain recombines TRBV10-3 with TRBJ2-2; D unclear. V was shortened by 1 base and J by 6 bases, with 6 bases between the two germline ends. CDR1 is ENHRY, CDR2 SYGVKD, per germline. This CDR3 has 13 amino acids. The DNA for the CDR3 is TGTGCCATCAGTGAGTGGCAGCCCGGGGAGCTGTTTTTT. Its translation: CAISEWQPGELFF.

About this clonotype itself: The junction does not match germline at one end; this may be a read error. The chain has TRBV11-2 and TRBJ2-1; 9 bases match TRBD2. Germline V gene sequence: CDR1 SGHAT, CDR2 FQNNGV. This CDR3 comprises 15 residues. This CDR3 is CASSLDSGSVSEQYF. CDR3 in DNA: TGTGCCAGCAGCTTAGATAGCGGGAGTGTGAGTGAGCAATACTTC.

This clonotype was found a few times. The chain uses TRBV28 and TRBJ1-2; 11 nucleotides line up with TRBD1. The CDR3 has 17 residues. CDR1 and CDR2 from the germline V gene are MDHEN and SYDVKM. J gave up 6 bases and V 5 bases, and 14 bases lay outside the gene matches. The CDR3 DNA follows: TGTGCCAGCAGTCCAAGGACAGGGGGCAGGCTTATAGATGGCTACACCTTC. Protein sequence: CASSPRTGGRLIDGYTF.

This clonotype was seen ten or more times. This rearrangement joins TRBV12-3 or TRBV12-4 to TRBJ2-3, with 11 bases matching TRBD1. CDR3 length: 15 amino acids. The ends lost 6 bases at V and 14 bases at J; junction bases unmatched: 16. CDR3 residues: CASRTGQGAAGHLYF. DNA for the CDR3: TGTGCCAGCAGGACCGGACAGGGGGCCGCGGGACACTTGTATTTT.

The genes are TRBV11-2 and TRBJ1-2, with unresolved D. Per the germline V gene, CDR1 is SGHAT and CDR2 is FQNNGV. The CDR3 length is 17 residues. Trimming shortened V by 5 bases and J by 5 bases, and 24 bases separated the two germline ends. The CDR3 loop reads CASSPWEVATHKYGYTF. DNA of the CDR3: TGTGCCAGCAGCCCCTGGGAGGTCGCGACCCATAAGTATGGCTACACCTTC. Full variable domain (missing parts from reference TRBV11-2 and TRBJ1-2): EAGVAQSPRYKIIEKRQSVAFWCNPISGHATLYWYQQILGQGPKLLIQFQNNGVVDDSQLPKDRFSAERLKGVDSTLKIQPAKLEDSAVYLCASSPWEVATHKYGYTFGSGTRLTVV.

This clonotype is a singleton in its sample. The V gene is TRBV28, the J gene TRBJ1-2; perhaps TRBD1 as D (6 bases). V lost 4 bases and J lost 8, with 17 bases in between. Germline V gene sequence: CDR1 MDHEN, CDR2 SYDVKM. CDR3 length: 14 amino acids. CDR3 DNA: TGTGCCAGCAGTTCCGAAGGGGGGGCGCAGGGCTACACCTTC. Protein sequence: CASSSEGGAQGYTF.

Comment on this clonotype: At one of its ends the junction is not consistent with the germline gene, which may arise from a read error. The chain's CDR3 is CAISAGTSGGNEQFF. The CDR3 DNA follows: TGCGCCATCAGTGCCGGGACTAGCGGAGGAAATGAGCAGTTCTTC. The V call is TRBV10-3, the J call TRBJ2-1; TRBD2 aligns across 11 bases. Germline V gene sequence: CDR1 ENHRY, CDR2 SYGVKD. The CDR3 extends over 15 amino acids.

V and J are TRBV11-2 and TRBJ1-6; no definite D call. The germline gives CDR1 SGHAT, CDR2 FQNNGV. This CDR3 is 15 amino acids long. Trimming took 0 bases from V and 11 from J, leaving 14 bases between them. CDR3 in DNA: TGTGCCAGCAGCTTAGACCCGGGTGCCAGTCCACCCCTCCACTTT. This encodes CASSLDPGASPPLHF.

About this clonotype: Germline is not matched at one junction end, which may reflect a read error. V and J are TRBV6-5 and TRBJ2-1; the match to TRBD2 covers 7 bases. The CDR3 loop spans 12 amino acids. Germline CDR1 reads MNHEY; CDR2 reads SVGAGI. CDR3 in amino acids: CAISYGREEQFF. In DNA, the CDR3 is TGTGCCATCAGTTACGGGCGGGAGGAGCAGTTCTTC.

CDR3 bases: TGTGCCAGCAGTTTAGGGTTACTAGCGTGCCCCCCGGATACGCAGTATTTT. Translation: CASSLGLLACPPDTQYF. This chain links TRBV12-3 or TRBV12-4 with TRBJ2-3; 7 bases align to TRBD2. This CDR3 spans 17 amino acids. J gave up 6 bases and V 1 base, and 13 bases lay outside the gene matches.

A remark on this clonotype: This may be a read error: a much more frequent sequence differs by one nucleotide. V and J are TRBV6-1 and TRBJ1-1; 7 bases match TRBD1. Germline lookup yields CDR1 MNHNS and CDR2 SASEGT. CDR3 length: 15 amino acids. CDR3 sequence: CGSSESGQLNTEAFF. CDR3 bases: TGTGGCAGCAGTGAGTCGGGACAGCTGAACACTGAAGCTTTCTTT.